The 5 T cell receptor beta chains listed next were all sequenced from one sample in a study of cytomegalovirus exposure and HLA in healthy donors. A multiplex PCR was run with 60 Vbeta primers and 13 Jbeta primers. Data came from immunoSEQ multiplex PCR; TCRdb stores just in-frame clones and leaves some out. The sample holds around 150,000 clones, roughly 80% seen once. The sample was PBMCs. The receptor source for this set is a man aged 18 to 29 in good health and CMV-seropositive.

This clone has just a few counts. CDR3 loop: CASRAGTGGSEQYF. Written as DNA, the CDR3 is TGTGCCAGCAGAGCCGGGACAGGGGGTAGCGAGCAGTACTTC. This chain joins TRBV28 and TRBJ2-7; TRBD1 aligns across 11 bases. Germline loops: CDR1 MDHEN, CDR2 SYDVKM. The CDR3 loop spans 14 amino acids. Trimming at V came to 6 bases and at J to 6 bases, leaving 7 bases not matched to a gene. Using reference TRBV28 and TRBJ2-7 for the parts outside the CDR3, the full variable domain is DVKVTQSSRYLVKRTGEKVFLECVQDMDHENMFWYRQDPGLGLRLIYFSYDVKMKEKGDIPEGYSVSREKKERFSLILESASTNQTSMYLCASRAGTGGSEQYFGPGTRLTVT.

The CDR3 sequence: CSVEVPRGPYNEQFF. The CDR3 DNA sequence: TGCAGCGTTGAAGTCCCAAGGGGGCCGTACAATGAGCAGTTCTTC. The chain uses TRBV29-1 and TRBJ2-1, with 7 positions matching TRBD1. V lost 1 base to trimming and J lost 4 bases; unmatched junction nucleotides: 7. The CDR3 runs to 15 residues. The germline V gene has CDR1 SQVTM and CDR2 ANQGSEA.

This chain connects TRBV4-1 to TRBJ2-3; D is perhaps TRBD2 (5 bases). The V gene's germline CDR1 is MGHRA and CDR2 YSYEKL. The V gene lost 4 bases and the J gene lost 0 bases, with 11 bases spanning the gap. The CDR3 runs to 15 residues. The CDR3 DNA reads as TGCGCCAGCAGCCTAAGGACGGGGAGCACAGATACGCAGTATTTT. Protein product: CASSLRTGSTDTQYF.

The V gene is TRBV7-9, the J gene TRBJ1-2; possibly TRBD1 for D (5 bases). Trimming pared 6 bases from V and 8 bases from J, leaving 22 bases between. Germline CDR1 reads SEHNR; CDR2 reads FQNEAQ (reference sequence). The CDR3 is 15 amino acids. CDR3 loop: CASSFDRRRSAGYTF. The CDR3, as DNA: TGTGCCAGCAGTTTTGACAGAAGGAGATCTGCCGGCTACACCTTC.

This chain uses TRBV7-3 with TRBJ2-3, with 16 nucleotides matching TRBD2. The CDR3 runs to 20 residues. The V gene end was trimmed by 5 bases and the J gene end by 2 bases; junction bases not matched to a gene: 13. CDR1 and CDR2 from the germline V gene are SGHTA and FQGTGA. Here the CDR3 DNA reads TGTGCCAGCAGCCCGCGGTTAGGGACTAGCGGGAGGGCGAACACAGATACGCAGTATTTT. It yields the protein CASSPRLGTSGRANTDTQYF.